Following are 29 T cell receptor beta chains from one sample sequenced in a study of blood T cell repertoires in COVID-19. Sequencing used immunoSEQ multiplex PCR; TCRdb keeps in-frame clones, though not all of them. The table has approximately 150,000 clones, 87% seen once; the top ten hold about 5%. The sample taken for sequencing was peripheral blood. All receptors come from a human donor in a cohort sampled during active COVID-19.

In nucleotides, the CDR3 is TGCGCCAGCAGCTTCGGACAGTCCGGCGGGGAGCTGTTTTTT. Translation: CASSFGQSGGELFF. The rearrangement links TRBV5-1 to TRBJ2-2, with a tentative D call TRBD1 (6 bases). Germline V gene data show CDR1 as SGHRS and CDR2 as YFSETQ. Trimming took off 2 bases at V and 7 bases at J, with 12 bases between the two ends. This CDR3 spans 14 amino acids.

The sample holds a few counts of this clone. The CDR3 spells CASKAGLNTGELFF. CDR3 DNA: TGTGCCAGCAAGGCGGGACTTAACACCGGGGAGCTGTTTTTT. The gene calls are TRBV3-1 (or the pseudogene TRBV3-2) and TRBJ2-2; perhaps TRBD2 as D (6 bases). Germline V gene sequence: CDR1 LGHDT, CDR2 YNNKEL (reference sequence). This CDR3 is 14 amino acids long. Trimming left V 7 bases short and J 2 bases short, with 11 bases between.

This clone was seen only once. The rearrangement joins TRBV2 to TRBJ2-7, with D possibly being TRBD2 (6 bases). The CDR3 consists of 13 residues. Trimming left V 8 bases short and J 4 bases short, with 15 bases between. The germline V gene has CDR1 SNHLY and CDR2 FYNNEI. The CDR3 sequence is CASSRGTSYEQYF. In DNA, the CDR3 is TGTGCCAGCTCCCGGGGGACTTCTTACGAGCAGTACTTC.

This chain joins TRBV2 and TRBJ2-5; maybe TRBD2 (5 bases). The V end lost 7 bases, the J end lost 4 bases, and 13 bases lay between the germline ends. The CDR3 spans 13 residues. Per germline, CDR1 SNHLY and CDR2 FYNNEI. CDR3 sequence reads: CASNEGLGETQYF. CDR3 in DNA: TGTGCCAGCAACGAGGGCCTCGGAGAGACCCAGTACTTC.

J is TRBJ2-7 and V is TRBV27; 9 bases fit TRBD2. Germline V CDR1 and CDR2: MNHEY, SMNVEV (reference sequence). V gave up 2 bases and J gave up 2 bases; unmatched junction bases: 1. The CDR3 has 14 amino acids. The DNA of the CDR3 is TGTGCCAGCAGTTTAGCGGGAGGGACCTACGAGCAGTACTTC. It encodes CASSLAGGTYEQYF.

This clone was observed a handful of times. The V gene is TRBV7-9, the J gene TRBJ1-1; D ambiguous. The V gene lost 1 base and the J gene lost 2 bases, with 8 bases spanning the gap. CDR1 and CDR2 from the germline V gene are SEHNR and FQNEAQ (reference sequence). The CDR3 has 14 amino acids. CDR3 nucleotide sequence: TGTGCCAGCAGCTTAGTATGGGCAAACACTGAAGCTTTCTTT. It is translated as CASSLVWANTEAFF.

This chain links TRBV20-1 with TRBJ2-5; 9 bases agree with TRBD2. V gave up 3 bases and J gave up 1 base; unmatched junction bases: 12. This CDR3 is built from 17 residues. Germline lookup yields CDR1 DFQATT and CDR2 SNEGSKA (reference sequence). CDR3 sequence (DNA): TGCAGTGCTAGTATATTAGCGGGGGAACCCGTCCAAGAGACCCAGTACTTC. Amino acid sequence: CSASILAGEPVQETQYF.

The chain employs TRBV28 and TRBJ1-2; D remains ambiguous. V gave up 6 bases and J gave up 6 bases, with 14 bases separating them. Germline V CDR1 and CDR2: MDHEN, SYDVKM. The CDR3 totals 13 residues. This CDR3 is CASRPEGANGYTF. As DNA, the CDR3 is TGTGCCAGCAGGCCGGAGGGCGCAAATGGCTACACCTTC.

There are a few counts of this clone. The chain couples TRBV3-1 (or the pseudogene TRBV3-2) to TRBJ1-1; D is perhaps TRBD1 (6 bases). Trimming removed 0 bases at V and 0 bases at J, with 11 bases between. The CDR3 loop spans 16 amino acids. Germline assignment: CDR1 LGHDT and CDR2 YNNKEL (reference sequence). The CDR3 protein is CASSQDVGQMNTEAFF. The CDR3 coding sequence is TGTGCCAGCAGCCAAGATGTAGGACAGATGAACACTGAAGCTTTCTTT.

The chain links TRBV29-1 to TRBJ1-1; D gene uncertain. The CDR3 extends over 11 amino acids. The V gene lost 5 bases and the J gene lost 5 bases, with 9 bases spanning the gap. CDR1 and CDR2 from the germline V gene are SQVTM and ANQGSEA. DNA for the CDR3: TGCAGCGTTCCGATTAGTACTGAAGCTTTCTTT. Translating gives CSVPISTEAFF.

In the case of this clone: One end of the junction fails to match germline, which may point to a read error. V gene TRBV30 combines with J gene TRBJ2-7; D perhaps matches TRBD1 (6 bases). From germline, CDR1 is GTSNPN and CDR2 SVGIG (reference sequence). The CDR3 totals 14 residues. The CDR3 region has the DNA TGTGCCTGGGAATCAGGGGTCGTCTCCAACGAGCAGTACTTC. Translation: CAWESGVVSNEQYF.

The V and J genes are TRBV11-3 and TRBJ2-1, with TRBD2 matching over 11 bases. Germline V gene sequence: CDR1 SGHNT, CDR2 YENEEA. The junction had 9 bases not matched to a gene; V was cut back by 5 bases and J by 15 bases. The CDR3 runs 13 residues. CDR3 nucleotides: TGTGCCAGCAGCAGACTAGCGGGAACGACGGGGTTCTTC. It specifies CASSRLAGTTGFF.

V is TRBV10-2 and J is TRBJ2-3; 13 bases are shared with TRBD2. There are 19 residues in the CDR3. CDR1 is WSHSY, CDR2 SAAADI, per germline. Trimming removed 7 bases from V and 4 bases from J; junction bases left unmatched: 17. This CDR3 is CASNRPLAGGPSFPDTQYF. The CDR3 DNA follows: TGCGCCAGCAACCGACCACTAGCGGGAGGGCCAAGTTTCCCAGATACGCAGTATTTT.

J is TRBJ2-7 and V is TRBV27; possible D gene TRBD1, 5 bases. Trimming shortened V by 4 bases and J by 2 bases, and 12 bases separated the two germline ends. This CDR3 is 14 amino acids long. Looked up from germline, CDR1 is MNHEY and CDR2 is SMNVEV (reference sequence). The DNA of the CDR3 is TGTGCCAGCAGTTCGCGACAGCGCGCCTACGAGCAGTACTTC. The encoded protein is CASSSRQRAYEQYF.

The chain combines TRBV5-8 with TRBJ1-1; tentative D call: TRBD1 (5 bases). The germline gives CDR1 SGHTS, CDR2 YDEGEE. The V end was cut by 4 bases, the J end by 1 base, with 14 bases between. This CDR3 is 15 amino acids long. CDR3 sequence: CASSLGGAGNTEAFF. The CDR3 nucleotides are TGTGCCAGCAGCCTTGGAGGGGCAGGGAACACTGAAGCTTTCTTT.

The rearrangement joins TRBV5-6 to TRBJ1-5; D unclear. Deletions cut 4 bases from V and 0 bases from J, with 14 bases between. The CDR3 has 16 residues. Germline V gene sequence: CDR1 SGHDT, CDR2 YYEEEE. CDR3 coding DNA: TGTGCCAGCAGCCCACAGCTCCCCTATAGCAATCAGCCCCAGCATTTT. Translation: CASSPQLPYSNQPQHF.

V gene TRBV30 combines with J gene TRBJ1-2; weak D call: TRBD1 (6 bases). The CDR3 length is 13 residues. Germline V lookup: CDR1 GTSNPN, CDR2 SVGIG (reference sequence). V was trimmed by 5 bases and J by 5 bases, leaving 15 bases between them. CDR3 region: CAWRFGGLYGYTF. DNA of the CDR3: TGTGCCTGGCGCTTCGGGGGGCTTTATGGCTACACCTTC.

The rearrangement links TRBV28 to TRBJ1-2; 9 bases align to TRBD1. The CDR3 contains 14 residues. Germline loops: CDR1 MDHEN, CDR2 SYDVKM. Trimming removed 6 bases from V and 4 bases from J; junction bases left unmatched: 6. This chain's CDR3 is CASRRQGVVYGYTF. CDR3 DNA sequence: TGTGCCAGCAGAAGACAGGGGGTTGTCTATGGCTACACCTTC.

DNA of the CDR3: TGTGCCATCAGTGATAGGGGGGGGTTCTACGAGCAGTACTTC. This encodes CAISDRGGFYEQYF. V gene TRBV10-3 combines with J gene TRBJ2-7; D might be TRBD2 (7 bases). The CDR3 totals 14 residues. Trimming left V 3 bases short and J 3 bases short, with 12 bases between. Germline assignment: CDR1 ENHRY and CDR2 SYGVKD.

This clone was detected a few times. J is TRBJ1-1 and V is TRBV5-1; possibly TRBD1 for D (6 bases). The V gene's germline CDR1 is SGHRS and CDR2 YFSETQ. V lost 4 bases to trimming and J lost 4 bases, with 14 bases between them. The CDR3 length is 14 residues. CDR3 sequence reads: CASSTQTGPTEAFF. CDR3 DNA: TGCGCCAGCAGCACCCAGACAGGCCCCACTGAAGCTTTCTTT.

V and J are TRBV12-3 or TRBV12-4 and TRBJ2-7, with a weak D call TRBD2 (6 bases). The CDR3 is 13 amino acids. Trimming pared 2 bases from V and 5 bases from J, leaving 10 bases between. CDR3 DNA: TGTGCCAGCAGTTTAAACGGCGGGAACGAGCAGTACTTC. It is translated as CASSLNGGNEQYF.

The J gene is TRBJ2-5, the V gene TRBV7-9; possibly TRBD2 for D (5 bases). Germline assignment: CDR1 SEHNR and CDR2 FQNEAQ (reference sequence). Trimming pared 5 bases from V and 1 base from J, leaving 8 bases between. This CDR3 spans 13 amino acids. CDR3 region: CASSQAGQETQYF. The CDR3 DNA follows: TGTGCCAGCAGCCAGGCGGGCCAAGAGACCCAGTACTTC. Looking up the rest from reference TRBV7-9 and TRBJ2-5 gives the full variable domain: DTGVSQNPRHKITKRGQNVTFRCDPISEHNRLYWYRQTLGQGPEFLTYFQNEAQLEKSRLLSDRFSAERPKGSFSTLEIQRTEQGDSAMYLCASSQAGQETQYFGPGTRLLVL.

This chain joins TRBV28 and TRBJ1-2; 7 bases agree with TRBD1. This CDR3 has 13 amino acids. The V and J ends lost 6 bases and 6 bases, in that order; junction bases with no gene match: 7. Germline loops: CDR1 MDHEN, CDR2 SYDVKM. CDR3 bases: TGTGCCAGCAGGAAAGGGGGCGCGAATGGCTACACCTTC. As protein: CASRKGGANGYTF.

The CDR3 sequence: CASSYSGHSYEQYF. DNA of the CDR3: TGTGCCAGCAGTTACTCGGGACATTCCTACGAGCAGTACTTC. The chain links TRBV6-5 to TRBJ2-7; weak D call: TRBD1 (6 bases). Germline V gene data show CDR1 as MNHEY and CDR2 as SVGAGI. The CDR3 spans 14 residues. The germline V and J ends were trimmed by 0 bases and 1 base, with 7 bases remaining between them.

This clone has at least ten counts. The CDR3 sequence: CASSLEVLAGGPRRETQYF. CDR3 bases: TGTGCCAGCAGCTTAGAGGTTCTAGCGGGGGGACCCCGGCGGGAGACCCAGTACTTC. This chain links TRBV7-2 with TRBJ2-5, with 11 bases aligning to TRBD2. This CDR3 comprises 19 residues. The V segment lost 1 base and the J segment 5 bases; nucleotides outside the gene matches: 15. Germline-derived CDR1 and CDR2 are SGHTA and FQGNSA.

The chain uses TRBV29-1 and TRBJ2-7; tentative D call: TRBD1 (7 bases). The CDR3 runs 14 residues. CDR1 and CDR2 (germline): SQVTM, ANQGSEA. With 4 bases removed from V and 5 bases from J, the gap between germline ends came to 18 bases. For the CDR3, the DNA is TGCAGCGTTGGCCGGGCAGGGGGAGGAAACGAGCAGTACTTC. Residues: CSVGRAGGGNEQYF.

The chain has TRBV28 and TRBJ2-7; D is possibly TRBD1 (7 bases). CDR3 length: 14 residues. Germline V CDR1 and CDR2: MDHEN, SYDVKM. The V and J ends lost 2 bases and 3 bases respectively, with 11 bases between them. For the CDR3, the DNA is TGTGCCAGCAGTTTACTTCAGGGGGGCTACGAGCAGTACTTC. Amino acids: CASSLLQGGYEQYF.

CDR3 bases: TGCGCCAGCAGCTTGTGGGCGGGCGGGGAGCTGTTTTTT. Translating it yields CASSLWAGGELFF. The chain carries TRBV5-1 and TRBJ2-2; D possibly corresponds to TRBD2 (5 bases). V was pared by 1 base and J by 7 bases, with 8 bases between. The CDR3 sequence is 13 residues long. The germline gives CDR1 SGHRS, CDR2 YFSETQ. The variable domain in full, with the rest retrieved from reference TRBV5-1 and TRBJ2-2, is KAGVTQTPRYLIKTRGQQVTLSCSPISGHRSVSWYQQTPGQGLQFLFEYFSETQRNKGNFPGRFSGRQFSNSRSEMNVSTLELGDSALYLCASSLWAGGELFFGEGSRLTVL.

J is TRBJ2-3 and V is TRBV11-2; tentatively, D is TRBD2 (6 bases). The V and J ends lost 5 bases and 3 bases respectively, with 18 bases between them. The CDR3 is 16 amino acids. Germline values: CDR1 SGHAT, CDR2 FQNNGV. Here the CDR3 reads CASSTQQIGRTDTQYF. The CDR3 region has the DNA TGTGCCAGCAGCACCCAACAAATCGGGAGAACAGATACGCAGTATTTT.